This T cell receptor beta chain was obtained from a study of human T cells and chemical hapten exposure. Study background: Patches that contained 0.01% DPC were applied to the upper back and read at 6 days. Findings and caveats of the study: Alopecia affected the donors, so their immune response may differ from healthy people's.

Within the sample, this clonotype is medium-sized. Its antigen is not known. The J segment lost 3 bases and the V segment lost 6 bases, leaving 10 bases of the junction unmatched. The CDR3 length is 16 residues. Germline V lookup: CDR1 SEHNR, CDR2 FQNEAQ (reference sequence). Time point here: patch test 1, 2 weeks after DPC sensitization. The treatment is: therapeutic diphenylcyclopropenone sensitization with weekly scalp DPC. The total RNA was obtained from whole blood that was not fractionated. TCRdb re-analysed the RACE reads in MiXCR, keeping a single row per CDR3 protein. The repertoire consists of approximately 34,000 distinct CDR3 sequences, with around 6.5% occurring once and the leading ten covering more than 7%.

The source is a woman aged 25 to 45 with alopecia areata. Some clones in this sample may be carry-over from other donors' samples. This sample comprised whole blood, obtained in connection with sensitization to the hapten diphenylcyclopropenone (DPC). The chain uses TRBV7-9 and TRBJ2-3, with TRBD1 identical over 9 bases. The CDR3 protein is CASSPEQGADTDTQYF. CDR3 DNA: TGTGCCAGCAGTCCCGAACAGGGGGCAGATACAGATACGCAGTATTTT.